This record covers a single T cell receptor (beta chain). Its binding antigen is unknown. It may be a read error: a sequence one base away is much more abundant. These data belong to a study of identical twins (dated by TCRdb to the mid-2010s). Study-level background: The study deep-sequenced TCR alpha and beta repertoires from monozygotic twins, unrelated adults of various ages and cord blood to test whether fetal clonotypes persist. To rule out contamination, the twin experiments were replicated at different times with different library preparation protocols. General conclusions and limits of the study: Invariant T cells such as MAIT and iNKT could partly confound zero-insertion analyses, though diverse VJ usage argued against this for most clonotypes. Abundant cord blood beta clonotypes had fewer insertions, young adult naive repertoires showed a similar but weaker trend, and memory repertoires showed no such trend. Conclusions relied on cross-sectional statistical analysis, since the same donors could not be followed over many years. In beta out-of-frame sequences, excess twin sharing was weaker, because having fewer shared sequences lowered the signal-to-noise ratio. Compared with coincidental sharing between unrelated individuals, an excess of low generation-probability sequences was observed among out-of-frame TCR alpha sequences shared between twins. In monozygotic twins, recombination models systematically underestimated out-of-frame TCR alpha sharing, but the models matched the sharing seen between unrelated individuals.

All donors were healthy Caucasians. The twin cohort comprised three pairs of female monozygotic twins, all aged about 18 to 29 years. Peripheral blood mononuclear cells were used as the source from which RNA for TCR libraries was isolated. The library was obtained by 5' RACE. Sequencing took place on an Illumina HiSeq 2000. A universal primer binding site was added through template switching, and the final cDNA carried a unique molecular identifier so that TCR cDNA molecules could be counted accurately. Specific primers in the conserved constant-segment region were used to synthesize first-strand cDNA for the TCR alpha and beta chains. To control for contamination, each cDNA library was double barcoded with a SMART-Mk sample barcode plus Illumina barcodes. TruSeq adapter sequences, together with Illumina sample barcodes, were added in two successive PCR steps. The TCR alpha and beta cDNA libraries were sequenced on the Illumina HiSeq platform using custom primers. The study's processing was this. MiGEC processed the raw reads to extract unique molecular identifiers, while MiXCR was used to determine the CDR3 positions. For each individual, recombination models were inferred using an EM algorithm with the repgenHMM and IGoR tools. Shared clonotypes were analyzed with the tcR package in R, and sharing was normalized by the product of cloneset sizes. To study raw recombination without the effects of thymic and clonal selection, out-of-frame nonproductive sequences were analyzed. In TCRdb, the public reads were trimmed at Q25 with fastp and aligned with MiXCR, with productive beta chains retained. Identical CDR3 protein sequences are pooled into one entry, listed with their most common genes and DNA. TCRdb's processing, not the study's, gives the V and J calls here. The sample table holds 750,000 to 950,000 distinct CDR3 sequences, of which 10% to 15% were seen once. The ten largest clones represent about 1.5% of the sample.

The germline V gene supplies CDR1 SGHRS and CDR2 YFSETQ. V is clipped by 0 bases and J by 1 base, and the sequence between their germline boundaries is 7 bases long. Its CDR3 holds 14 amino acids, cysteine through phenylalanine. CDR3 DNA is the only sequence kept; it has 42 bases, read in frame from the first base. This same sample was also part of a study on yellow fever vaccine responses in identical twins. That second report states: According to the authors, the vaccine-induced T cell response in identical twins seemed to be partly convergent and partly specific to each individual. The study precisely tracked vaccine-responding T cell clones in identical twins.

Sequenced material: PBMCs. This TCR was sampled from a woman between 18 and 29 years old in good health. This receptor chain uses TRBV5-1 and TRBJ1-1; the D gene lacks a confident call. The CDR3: CASSLDWGNTEAFF. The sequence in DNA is TGCGCCAGCAGCTTGGATTGGGGGAACACTGAAGCTTTCTTT.